This T cell receptor beta chain emerged from a study of Graves' ophthalmopathy and Graves' hyperthyroidism. This clonotype was seen many times. The CDR3 extends over 17 amino acids. V shed 5 bases and J shed 4 bases, with 18 bases lying between them. Germline V gene sequence: CDR1 MNHNS, CDR2 SASEGT. Beta-chain TCR CDR3 regions were amplified from RNA transcripts. The authors performed first-round RT-PCR with HTBI primers and then a second-round multiplex PCR. TCRdb fed the multiplex PCR reads into MiXCR, producing one record per CDR3 protein. The sample lists 300,000 to 350,000 distinct CDR3 sequences, 15% to 20% occurring once.

The sample taken for sequencing was peripheral blood. This TCR was sampled from an adult man with Graves' ophthalmopathy. The V and J genes are TRBV6-1 and TRBJ2-6; possible D gene TRBD1, 6 bases. CDR3 protein: CASSRGRGVSGANVLTF. The CDR3, as DNA: TGTGCCAGCAGTCGGGGCAGGGGAGTATCGGGGGCCAACGTCCTGACTTTC.